What follows describes a single T cell receptor beta chain. For the second PCR, which ran for roughly 7 to 11 cycles, a sample-barcoded 5' primer and a J-beta primer mix were used. TCRdb reanalysed the 5' RACE reads using MiXCR and keeps one entry per CDR3 protein. The table lists roughly 1,500,000 distinct CDR3 sequences, 42% of them singletons, with roughly 7.9% in the top ten. These data come from a study of blood T cells in healthy people across ages. The CDR3 is 13 amino acids. Per the germline V gene, CDR1 is MNHEY and CDR2 is SVGEGT. V was clipped by 2 bases and J by 5 bases, with 7 bases between them.

Input material: blood. The chain combines TRBV6-2 or TRBV6-3 with TRBJ1-5, with no clear D. The TCR originated in a woman aged 18-29 years in good health. The chain's CDR3 is CASSYNVYQPQHF. The CDR3 nucleotides are TGTGCCAGCAGTTACAATGTATATCAGCCCCAGCATTTT.